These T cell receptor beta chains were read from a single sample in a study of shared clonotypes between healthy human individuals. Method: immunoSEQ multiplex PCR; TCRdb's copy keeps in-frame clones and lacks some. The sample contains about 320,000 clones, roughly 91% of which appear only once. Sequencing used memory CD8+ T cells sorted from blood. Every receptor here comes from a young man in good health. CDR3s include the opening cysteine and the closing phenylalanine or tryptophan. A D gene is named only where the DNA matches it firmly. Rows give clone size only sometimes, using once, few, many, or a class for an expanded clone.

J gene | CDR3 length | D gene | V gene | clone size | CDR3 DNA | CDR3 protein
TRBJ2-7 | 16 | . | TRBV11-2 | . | TGTGCCAGCAGCTTAGATGGCGGGCGCGGACACTACGAGCAGTACTTC | CASSLDGGRGHYEQYF
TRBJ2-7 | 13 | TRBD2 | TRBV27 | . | TGTGCCAGCAGTTGGGGGGGACCCTACGAGCAGTACTTC | CASSWGGPYEQYF
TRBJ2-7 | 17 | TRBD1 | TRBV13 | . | TGTGCCAGCAGCTTTGGGCCCGGGACAGGGGGTTCATACGAGCAGTACTTC | CASSFGPGTGGSYEQYF
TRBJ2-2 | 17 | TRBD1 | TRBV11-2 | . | TGTGCCAGCAGTTCCGACAGGGGGCAACTCTACACCGGGGAGCTGTTTTTT | CASSSDRGQLYTGELFF
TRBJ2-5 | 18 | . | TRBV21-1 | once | TGTGCCAGCAGCAAAGGTCCCCCTAGCGGAAGGTACCAAGAGACCCAGTACTTC | CASSKGPPSGRYQETQYF
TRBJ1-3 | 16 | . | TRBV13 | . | TGTGCCAGCAGCTTAGGGCCCAGGGGAGGAGGAAACACCATATATTTT | CASSLGPRGGGNTIYF
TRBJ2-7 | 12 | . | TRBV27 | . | TGTGCCAGCAGTTCGGGACCTTACGAGCAGTACTTC | CASSSGPYEQYF
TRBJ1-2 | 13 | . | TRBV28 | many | TGTGCCACCAGTCGTGGGGACACCTATGGCTACACCTTC | CATSRGDTYGYTF
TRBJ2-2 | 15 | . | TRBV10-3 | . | TGTGCCATCCACCGGGACATTGGGGACACCGGGGAGCTGTTTTTT | CAIHRDIGDTGELFF
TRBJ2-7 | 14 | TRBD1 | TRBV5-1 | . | TGCGCCAGCAGCCAAGGGACAGGGGGCGACGAGCAGTACTTC | CASSQGTGGDEQYF
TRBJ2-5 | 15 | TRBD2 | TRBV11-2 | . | TGTGCCAGCAGCAAAGGACTAGCACCAGGGGAGACCCAGTACTTC | CASSKGLAPGETQYF
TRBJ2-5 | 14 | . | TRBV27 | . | TGTGCCAGCAGTTCCCTGACTGGCGGAGAGACCCAGTACTTC | CASSSLTGGETQYF
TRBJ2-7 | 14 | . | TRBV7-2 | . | TGTGCCAGCAGCTTAGAATGGCAGGGGTACGAGCAGTACTTC | CASSLEWQGYEQYF
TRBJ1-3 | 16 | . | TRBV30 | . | TGTGCCTGGAGTGTACCTACAGAGAGCTCTGGAAACACCATATATTTT | CAWSVPTESSGNTIYF
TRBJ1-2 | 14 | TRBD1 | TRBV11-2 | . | TGTGCCAGCAGCCCGTCGGGGACAGCCTCTGGCTACACCTTC | CASSPSGTASGYTF
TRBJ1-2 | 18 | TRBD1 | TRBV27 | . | TGTGCCAGCAGTTTATATGCCCCCGGACAGGGGGTTTACTATGGCTACACCTTC | CASSLYAPGQGVYYGYTF
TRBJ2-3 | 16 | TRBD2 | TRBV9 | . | TGTGCCAGCAGCGAGAGGGGCGTGGGACTAGCCGTTACGCAGTATTTT | CASSERGVGLAVTQYF
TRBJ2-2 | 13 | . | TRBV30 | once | TGTGCCTTATTTGGAGGGGGCGGCGGGGAGCTGTTTTTT | CALFGGGGGELFF
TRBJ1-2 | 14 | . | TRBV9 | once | TGTGCCAGCAGCCCGGATTCTCTATTATCTAGCTACACCTTC | CASSPDSLLSSYTF
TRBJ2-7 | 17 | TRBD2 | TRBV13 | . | TGTGCCAGCACCCGAATCCCGGGACTAGCGGTCCCCTACGAGCAGTACTTC | CASTRIPGLAVPYEQYF
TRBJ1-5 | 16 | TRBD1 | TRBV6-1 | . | TGTGCCAGCAGTGAGCGTCGGGACAGGGGGAATCAGCCCCAGCATTTT | CASSERRDRGNQPQHF
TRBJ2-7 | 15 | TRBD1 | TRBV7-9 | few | TGTGCCAGCAGCTACGGACAGGCTCTTTGGCGCGAGCAGTACTTC | CASSYGQALWREQYF
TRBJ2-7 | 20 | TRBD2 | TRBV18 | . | TGTGCCAGCTCACCAAAGGGACTAGCCTCTGACCCCCCTGGGTTTTGGGAGCAGTACTTC | CASSPKGLASDPPGFWEQYF
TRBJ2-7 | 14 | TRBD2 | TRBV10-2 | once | TGCGCCAGTCGACTAGCGGGAGGTACTAACGAGCAGTACTTC | CASRLAGGTNEQYF
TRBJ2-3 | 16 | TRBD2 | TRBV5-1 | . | TGCGCCAGCAGCTATCTAGCGGGGGGACCCACAGATACGCAGTATTTT | CASSYLAGGPTDTQYF
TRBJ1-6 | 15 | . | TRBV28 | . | TGTGCCAGCAGTTTATTATTACAGGGTAATTCACCCCTCCACTTT | CASSLLLQGNSPLHF
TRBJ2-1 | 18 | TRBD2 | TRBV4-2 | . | TGTGCCAGCAGCCAAGATCTTGGGACTAGCGGGTTTTACAATGAGCAGTTCTTC | CASSQDLGTSGFYNEQFF
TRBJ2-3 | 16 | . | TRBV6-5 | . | TGTGCCAGCAGTTACTCTGGGGGCAATCGCACAGATACGCAGTATTTT | CASSYSGGNRTDTQYF
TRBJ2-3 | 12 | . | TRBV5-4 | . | TGTGCCAGCAGCAGGGGCCCAGATACGCAGTATTTT | CASSRGPDTQYF
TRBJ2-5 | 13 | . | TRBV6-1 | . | TGTGCCAGCAGTGAATGGGGACGGGAGACCCAGTACTTC | CASSEWGRETQYF
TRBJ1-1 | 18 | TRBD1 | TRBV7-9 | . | TGTGCCAGCAGCGGCCGGGACAGGGAACGGACAATGAACACTGAAGCTTTCTTT | CASSGRDRERTMNTEAFF
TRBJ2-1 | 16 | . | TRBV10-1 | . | TGCGCCAGCAGTGAGGACCCTGGGTCGGGTTACAATGAGCAGTTCTTC | CASSEDPGSGYNEQFF
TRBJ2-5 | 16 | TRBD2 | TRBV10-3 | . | TGTGCCATCAGTGAAGGGTTAGCGGGGGGGGAAGAGACCCAGTACTTC | CAISEGLAGGEETQYF
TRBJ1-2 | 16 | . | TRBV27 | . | TGTGCCAGCAGTTTAGCGGGACCCAAAGCTAACTATGGCTACACCTTC | CASSLAGPKANYGYTF
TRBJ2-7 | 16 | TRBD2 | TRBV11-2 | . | TGTGCCAGCAGCGATCAGGTCGCTAGCGGGCCCATAGGGCAGTACTTC | CASSDQVASGPIGQYF
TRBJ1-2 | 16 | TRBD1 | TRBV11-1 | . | TGTGCCAGCAGCCCACCGGGACAGAAGAATTACTATGGCTACACCTTC | CASSPPGQKNYYGYTF
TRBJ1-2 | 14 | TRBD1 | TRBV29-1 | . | TGCAGCGTTGATTCGGACAGGGTATTGTATGGCTACACCTTC | CSVDSDRVLYGYTF
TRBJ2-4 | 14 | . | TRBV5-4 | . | TGTGCCAGCAGCTTGGCCGGGGGCGAAAACATTCAGTACTTC | CASSLAGGENIQYF
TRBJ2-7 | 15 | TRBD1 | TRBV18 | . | TGTGCCAGCTCACGCCTCCGGGACAGCTCCTACGAGCAGTACTTC | CASSRLRDSSYEQYF
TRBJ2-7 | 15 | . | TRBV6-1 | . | TGTGCCAGCAGTGAAGGTGACAGTCTCTCCTACGAGCAGTACTTC | CASSEGDSLSYEQYF
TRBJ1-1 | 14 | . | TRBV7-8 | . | TGTGCCAGCAGCTCCCCGGGACAACCCCCTGAAGCTTTCTTT | CASSSPGQPPEAFF
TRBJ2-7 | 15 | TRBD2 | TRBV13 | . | TGTGCCAGCAGCTTGGAGCGGGAGGGATCCTACGAGCAGTACTTC | CASSLEREGSYEQYF
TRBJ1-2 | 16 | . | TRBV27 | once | TGTGCCAGCAGTCCCGAAGGGGCAGGGGCCGTGGGGGGCTACACCTTC | CASSPEGAGAVGGYTF
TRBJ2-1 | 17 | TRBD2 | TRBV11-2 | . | TGTGCCAGCAGCCATTCTTGGGGGACTAGCGTTTACAATGAGCAGTTCTTC | CASSHSWGTSVYNEQFF
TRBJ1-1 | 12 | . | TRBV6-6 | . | TGTGCCAGCAGTTACATGACAGAAGGAGCTTTCTTT | CASSYMTEGAFF
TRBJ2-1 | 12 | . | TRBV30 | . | TGTGCCTGGGTCGGAACCTACAATGAGCAGTTCTTC | CAWVGTYNEQFF
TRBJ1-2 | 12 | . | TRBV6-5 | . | TGTGCCAGCTCAGCAGGGCACTATGGCTACACCTTC | CASSAGHYGYTF
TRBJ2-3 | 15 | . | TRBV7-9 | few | TGTGCCAGCAGCCCCGCCAGAGAGAACACAGATACGCAGTATTTT | CASSPARENTDTQYF
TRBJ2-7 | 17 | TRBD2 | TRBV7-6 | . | TGTGCCAGCAGCCCCAGGTTAGCGGGGGGTGTTCCCTACGAGCAGTACTTC | CASSPRLAGGVPYEQYF
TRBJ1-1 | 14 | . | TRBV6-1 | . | TGTGCCAGCATCCTACAGGGCGCCCTACATGAAGCTTTCTTT | CASILQGALHEAFF
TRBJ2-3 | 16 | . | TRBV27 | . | TGTGCCAGCAGTTCCTACGAAACAGGACTCCTAGATACGCAGTATTTT | CASSSYETGLLDTQYF
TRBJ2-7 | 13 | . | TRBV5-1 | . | TGCGCCAGCAGCGCGGACGGGGGCTACGAGCAGTACTTC | CASSADGGYEQYF
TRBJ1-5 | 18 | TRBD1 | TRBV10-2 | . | TGCGCCAGCAGTATAAGGGGGCCAAGCGGTCTTAGCAATCAGCCCCAGCATTTT | CASSIRGPSGLSNQPQHF